This record looks at one T cell receptor beta chain sequence and its context. Its antigen specificity is not known. Base quality data are lacking; no much larger clone is found one base away. Every donor in the study was a healthy Caucasian. Three pairs of female monozygotic twins, all aged roughly 18 to 29 years, were included in the twin cohort. Peripheral blood mononuclear cells were used as the source from which RNA for TCR libraries was isolated. Library generation was performed with 5' RACE. TCRdb names Illumina HiSeq 2000 as the instrument used. A universal primer binding site was added through template switching, and the final cDNA carried a unique molecular identifier so that TCR cDNA molecules could be counted accurately. First-strand cDNA for TCR alpha and beta chains was synthesized from specific primers in the conserved constant-segment region. To control for contamination, each cDNA library was double barcoded with a SMART-Mk sample barcode plus Illumina barcodes. TruSeq adapter sequences and Illumina sample barcodes were added in two successive PCR steps. The Illumina HiSeq platform was used with custom primers to sequence TCR alpha and beta cDNA libraries. The original pipeline was this. Unique molecular identifiers were extracted from raw reads with MiGEC, and CDR3 positions were determined with MiXCR. Recombination models were inferred per individual with the repgenHMM and IGoR tools using an EM algorithm. The analysis of shared clonotypes was done with the tcR package in R, with sharing normalized by the product of cloneset sizes. Out-of-frame nonproductive sequences were analyzed to study raw recombination free of thymic and clonal selection effects. TCRdb trimmed public reads at Q25 via fastp, called clones via MiXCR and kept in-frame beta chains. Under each unique CDR3 protein, matching rows form one entry showing the most common genes and DNA. TCRdb's processing, not the authors', yielded these V and J calls. Recorded for this sample are about 720,000 distinct CDR3 sequences; 18% of them occurred a single time. The ten top clones hold around 13% of the sample.

The sample originates from a study of identical twins (dated by TCRdb to 2016 to 2017). Background for the entire study: To test whether fetal clonotypes persist, the study used deep sequencing on TCR alpha and beta repertoires from monozygotic twins, unrelated adults of various ages, and cord blood. To rule out contamination, replicate twin experiments were performed at different times with different library preparation protocols.

V sheds 7 bases and J sheds 8 bases, leaving 17 bases between their ends. Inclusive of the bounding cysteine and phenylalanine, the CDR3 is 13 residues long. Of all the DNA, just the CDR3 is kept, 39 bases in frame from base 1. In the germline V gene, CDR1 corresponds to MNHNS and CDR2 to SASEGT. The investigation overall reported the following: Abundant cord blood beta clonotypes carried fewer insertions; young adult naive repertoires showed a weaker similar trend, while memory repertoires showed none. Out-of-frame TCR alpha sequences shared between twins showed an excess of low generation-probability sequences compared with coincidental sharing between unrelated individuals. Because the same donors could not be followed over many years, the conclusions depended on cross-sectional statistical analysis. Out-of-frame TCR alpha sharing in monozygotic twins was systematically underestimated by recombination models, whereas sharing between unrelated individuals was in agreement with the recombination models. Invariant T cells such as MAIT and iNKT could partly confound zero-insertion analyses, although diverse VJ usage argued against such confounding for most clonotypes. Excess twin sharing in beta out-of-frame sequences was weaker because fewer shared sequences lowered the signal-to-noise ratio.

This same sample was also taken into another study, of T cells expressing NK-cell markers. Per the second study: TCR beta-chain repertoires were profiled in sorted CD3+CD56+NKG2C+, CD3+CD56+NKG2C- and CD3+CD56-NKG2C+ T-cell subsets from fewer than 10 donors. Among the eight sequenced donors, seven were HCMV-seropositive and one was HCMV-seronegative. In several experiments an anti-gammadeltaTCR antibody was added to restrict sorting to alphabetaTCR-expressing T cells. In six donors, the dominant CD3+CD56+NKG2C+ clonotypes ranked among the top 10 CD8+ clonotypes, making up roughly 1.0-8% of CD8+ T cells. Those dominant clonotypes were again the most abundant among CD3+CD56-NKG2C+ cells in a handful of donors, at about 25-65%. It remained unclear whether the expanded NKG2C-expressing T cell clones were specific for HCMV antigens. Randomly selected healthy volunteers, three men and five women, were used as the eight sequenced donors. HCMV serostatus was determined by detecting HCMV-specific IgG in serum with a commercial ELISA kit. For about six donors, unsorted PBMC were also used to sequence bulk peripheral blood T-cell repertoires. MIGEC was used to demultiplex reads and group the reads by UMI, and MiTCR was used to assemble and quantify clonotypes. To exclude erroneous sequences, any TCR cDNA sequence not supported by at least two reads was discarded. The tcR package was used for downstream repertoire analysis, and clonotypes were matched between fractions using CDR3 nucleotide sequence together with V segment. Antigen specificity was annotated against VDJdb with VDJmatch, allowing one amino acid substitution in CDR3.

This chain is built from TRBV6-1 and TRBJ1-2; confidence is insufficient to name the D gene. Sample: PBMCs. This TCR was sampled from a woman between 18 and 29 years old in good health. The DNA is as follows: TGTGCCAGCACCGAAGCCCCTGTCAACGGCTACACCTTC. Its protein product is CASTEAPVNGYTF.